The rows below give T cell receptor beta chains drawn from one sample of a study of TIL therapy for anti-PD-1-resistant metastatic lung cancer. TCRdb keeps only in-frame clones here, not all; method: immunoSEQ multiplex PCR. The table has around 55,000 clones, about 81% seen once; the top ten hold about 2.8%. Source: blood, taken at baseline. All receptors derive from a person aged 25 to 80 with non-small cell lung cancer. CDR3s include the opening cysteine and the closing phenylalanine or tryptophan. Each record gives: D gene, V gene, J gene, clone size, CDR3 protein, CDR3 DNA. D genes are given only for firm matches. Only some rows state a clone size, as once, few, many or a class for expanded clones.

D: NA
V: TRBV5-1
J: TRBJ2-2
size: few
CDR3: CASSSSPGDPNTGELFF
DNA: TGCGCCAGCAGCTCCTCCCCGGGGGACCCGAACACCGGGGAGCTGTTTTTT

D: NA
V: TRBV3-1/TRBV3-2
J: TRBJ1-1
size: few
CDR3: CASSQVPTLNAFF
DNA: TGTGCCAGCAGCCAAGTCCCTACTTTGAATGCTTTCTTT

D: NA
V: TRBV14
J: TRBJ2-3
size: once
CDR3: CASSQTRRGRGTDTQYF
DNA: TGTGCCAGCAGCCAGACCCGCAGGGGAAGGGGCACAGATACGCAGTATTTT

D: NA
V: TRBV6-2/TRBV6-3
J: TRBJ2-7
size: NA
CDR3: CASSAQGSYEQYF
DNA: TGTGCCAGCAGTGCACAGGGATCCTACGAGCAGTACTTC

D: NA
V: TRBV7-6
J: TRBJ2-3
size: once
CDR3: CASSHEGGRTDTQYF
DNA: TGTGCCAGCAGCCACGAGGGGGGCCGCACAGATACGCAGTATTTT

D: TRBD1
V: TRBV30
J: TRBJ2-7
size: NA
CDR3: CAWSASVWTGFSYEQYF
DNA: TGTGCCTGGAGTGCCTCAGTTTGGACAGGGTTCTCCTACGAGCAGTACTTC

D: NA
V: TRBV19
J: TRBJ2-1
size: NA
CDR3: CASTDFWRGGWFF
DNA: TGTGCCAGTACCGATTTCTGGCGGGGTGGTTGGTTCTTC

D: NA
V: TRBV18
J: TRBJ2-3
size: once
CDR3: CASSPVRKALGLSDTQYF
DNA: TGTGCCAGCTCACCGGTTAGAAAGGCCCTGGGTTTGTCGGATACGCAGTATTTT

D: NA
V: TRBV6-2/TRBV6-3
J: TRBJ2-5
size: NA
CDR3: CASSYLERQETQYF
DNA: TGTGCCAGCAGTTACCTGGAAAGACAAGAGACCCAGTACTTC

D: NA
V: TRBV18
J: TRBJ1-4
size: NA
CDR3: CASSMSGMKGLFF
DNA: TGTGCCAGCTCCATGAGTGGAATGAAAGGACTGTTTTTT

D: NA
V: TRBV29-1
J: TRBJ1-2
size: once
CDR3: CSVEGRGTTNYGYTF
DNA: TGCAGCGTTGAAGGGCGGGGTACCACTAACTATGGCTACACCTTC

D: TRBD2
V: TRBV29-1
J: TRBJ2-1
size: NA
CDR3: CSVEGARGLAGQNEQFF
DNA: TGCAGCGTTGAAGGGGCTCGGGGGCTAGCGGGGCAAAATGAGCAGTTCTTC

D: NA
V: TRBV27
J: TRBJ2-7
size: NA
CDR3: CASSWGRLYEQYF
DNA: TGTGCCAGCAGTTGGGGTAGACTCTACGAGCAGTACTTC

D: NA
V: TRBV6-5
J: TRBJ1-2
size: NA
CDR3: CASSQTYSRNYGYTF
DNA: TGTGCCAGCAGCCAAACCTATAGCAGAAACTATGGCTACACCTTC

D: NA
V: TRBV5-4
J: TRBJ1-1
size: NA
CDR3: CASSLVGGLNTEAFF
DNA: TGTGCCAGCAGCTTGGTAGGCGGATTGAACACTGAAGCTTTCTTT

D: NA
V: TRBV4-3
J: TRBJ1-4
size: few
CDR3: CASSRPEATNEKLFF
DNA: TGCGCCAGCAGCCGGCCCGAGGCAACTAATGAAAAACTGTTTTTT